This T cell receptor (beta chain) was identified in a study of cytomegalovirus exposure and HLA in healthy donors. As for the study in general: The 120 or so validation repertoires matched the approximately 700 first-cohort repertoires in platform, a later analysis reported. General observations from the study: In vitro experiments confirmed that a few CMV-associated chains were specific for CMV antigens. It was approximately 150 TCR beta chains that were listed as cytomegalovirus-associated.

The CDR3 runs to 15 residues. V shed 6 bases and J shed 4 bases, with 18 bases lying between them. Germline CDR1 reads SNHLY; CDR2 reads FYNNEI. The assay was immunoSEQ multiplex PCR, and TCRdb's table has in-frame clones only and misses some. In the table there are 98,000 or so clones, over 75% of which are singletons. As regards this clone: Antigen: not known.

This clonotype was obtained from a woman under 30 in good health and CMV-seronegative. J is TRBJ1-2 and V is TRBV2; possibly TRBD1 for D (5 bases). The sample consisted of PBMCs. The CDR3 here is CASSGTFRDSYGYTF. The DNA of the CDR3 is TGTGCCAGCAGCGGAACGTTCCGGGACTCCTATGGCTACACCTTC.